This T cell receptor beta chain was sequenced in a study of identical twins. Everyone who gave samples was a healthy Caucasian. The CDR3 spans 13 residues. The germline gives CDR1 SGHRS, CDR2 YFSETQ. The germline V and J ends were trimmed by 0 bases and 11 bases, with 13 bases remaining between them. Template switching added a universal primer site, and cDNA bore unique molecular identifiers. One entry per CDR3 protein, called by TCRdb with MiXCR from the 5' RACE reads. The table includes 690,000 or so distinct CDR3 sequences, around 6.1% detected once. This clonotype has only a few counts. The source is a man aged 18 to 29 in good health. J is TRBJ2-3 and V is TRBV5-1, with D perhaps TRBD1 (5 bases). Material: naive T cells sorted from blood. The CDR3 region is CASSLEGARGQYF. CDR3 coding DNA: TGCGCCAGCAGCTTGGAAGGGGCGCGTGGGCAGTATTTT.